Only a few counts were recorded for the clone carrying this T cell receptor (beta chain). Its matching antigen is unknown. This entry belongs to a study of early T cells in non-severe SARS-CoV-2 infection. Study as a whole: Sequencing input comprised bulk RNA from unsorted whole blood; chain pairing was not available.

Germline loops: CDR1 DFQATT, CDR2 SNEGSKA (reference sequence). V lost 6 bases to trimming and J lost 4 bases; unmatched junction nucleotides: 13. The length of the CDR3 is 15 residues. Unique molecular identifiers (one per individual cDNA molecule) were attached. TCRdb redid the calling of the 5' RACE reads with MiXCR, one entry per CDR3 protein. The profile shows roughly 80,000 distinct CDR3 sequences, about 10% of them singletons. General study findings and limits: The matching step, a VDJdb search, favored anti-spike CD8 responses and missed private and CD4 specificities.

The receptor was isolated from an adult who was a healthcare worker with PCR-confirmed SARS-CoV-2 infection or an uninfected control (not recorded which). The chain joins TRBV20-1 to TRBJ2-7, with 9 bases identical to TRBD1. This material consisted of whole blood, taken at baseline. The CDR3 bases are TGCAGTGCCAGACCCTACTCCGGGACAGGGTACGAGCAGTACTTC. Protein sequence: CSARPYSGTGYEQYF.